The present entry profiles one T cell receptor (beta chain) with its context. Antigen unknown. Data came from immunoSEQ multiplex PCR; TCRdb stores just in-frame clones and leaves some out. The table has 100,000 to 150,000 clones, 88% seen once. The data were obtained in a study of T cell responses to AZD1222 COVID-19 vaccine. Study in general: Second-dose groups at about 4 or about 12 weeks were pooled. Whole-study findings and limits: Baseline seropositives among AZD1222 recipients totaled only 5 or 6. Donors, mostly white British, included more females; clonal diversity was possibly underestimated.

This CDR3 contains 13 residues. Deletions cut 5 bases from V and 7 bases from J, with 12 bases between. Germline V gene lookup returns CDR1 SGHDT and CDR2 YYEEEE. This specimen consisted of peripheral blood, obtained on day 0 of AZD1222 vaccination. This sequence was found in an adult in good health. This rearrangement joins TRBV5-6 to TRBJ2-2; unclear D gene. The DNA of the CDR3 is TGTGCCAGCAGGGTGGAAGGGCGCGGGGAGCTGTTTTTT. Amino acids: CASRVEGRGELFF. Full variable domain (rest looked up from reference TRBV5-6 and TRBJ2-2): DAGVTQSPTHLIKTRGQQVTLRCSPKSGHDTVSWYQQALGQGPQFIFQYYEEEERQRGNFPDRFSGHQFPNYSSELNVNALLLGDSALYLCASRVEGRGELFFGEGSRLTVL.